A selection of T cell receptor beta chains follows, all from one sample in a study of T cell repertoires in cytomegalovirus infection. TCRdb independently ran MiXCR on the reads; one entry per CDR3 protein. Altogether a few hundred thousand distinct CDR3 sequences are present, 15% to 20% being singletons, with the ten largest covering around 12%. The sequencing sample was made of PBMCs. These receptors were obtained from a human donor in good health (CMV status not recorded). Some clones in this sample may be carry-over from other donors' samples. CDR3s include the opening cysteine and the closing phenylalanine or tryptophan. A D gene is named only where the DNA matches it firmly. The size field is filled for only some rows; it gives once, few, many or a size class.

>many|TRBD1|TRBJ1-2|TRBV12-3/TRBV12-4
CASSLNGRGAYGYTF
TGTGCCAGCAGTTTAAATGGCAGGGGGGCCTATGGCTACACCTTC
>few|-|TRBJ1-1|TRBV4-2
CASSQDISAGLNTEAFF
TGTGCCAGCAGCCAAGATATAAGTGCGGGCTTGAACACTGAAGCTTTCTTT
>few|-|TRBJ2-2|TRBV20-1
CSARDGLTGELFF
TGCAGTGCCCGGGACGGATTAACCGGGGAGCTGTTTTTT
>few|TRBD1|TRBJ2-7|TRBV19
CASSITGAFSYEQYF
TGTGCCAGTAGTATAACAGGGGCGTTCTCCTACGAGCAGTACTTC
>few|-|TRBJ2-5|TRBV20-1
CSARDQGVGGPQGTQYF
TGCAGTGCTAGAGATCAGGGAGTCGGGGGGCCCCAAGGGACCCAGTACTTC
>-|TRBD2|TRBJ2-3|TRBV12-3/TRBV12-4
CASGTSVTDTQYF
TGTGCCTCCGGGACTAGTGTGACAGATACGCAGTATTTT
>many|-|TRBJ1-2|TRBV7-9
CASSSDTYYGYTF
TGTGCCAGCAGCTCCGACACCTACTATGGCTACACCTTC
>many|-|TRBJ2-1|TRBV7-8
CASSFVSQGNYNEQFF
TGTGCCAGCAGCTTTGTCTCCCAGGGGAACTACAATGAGCAGTTCTTC
>many|TRBD1|TRBJ1-2|TRBV7-2
CASSSDRVNGYTF
TGTGCCAGCAGCTCGGACAGGGTCAATGGCTACACCTTC
>few|TRBD2|TRBJ2-5|TRBV29-1
CSAIPSGGLQETQYF
TGCAGCGCCATACCTAGCGGGGGCCTCCAAGAGACCCAGTACTTC
>-|TRBD1|TRBJ2-6|TRBV10-3
CATHRTGTGPGGANVLTF
TGTGCCACCCACCGCACCGGGACAGGCCCAGGTGGGGCCAACGTCCTGACTTTC
>many|TRBD1|TRBJ2-2|TRBV7-2
CASTTDRARTGELFF
TGTGCCAGCACCACAGACAGGGCAAGGACCGGGGAGCTGTTTTTT
>few|-|TRBJ2-7|TRBV2
CASSEAFGEQYF
TGTGCCAGCAGTGAAGCGTTCGGCGAGCAGTACTTC
>few|-|TRBJ1-1|TRBV20-1
CSASPGNTEAFF
TGCAGTGCTAGTCCGGGGAACACTGAAGCTTTCTTT
>few|-|TRBJ2-7|TRBV6-1
CASSEIPLAYEQYF
TGTGCCAGCAGTGAAATTCCTCTAGCCTACGAGCAGTACTTC
>-|TRBD2|TRBJ2-2|TRBV3-1
CASSRGLAGVIGELFF
TGTGCCAGCAGTCGCGGACTAGCGGGGGTAATCGGGGAGCTGTTTTTT
>few|-|TRBJ2-7|TRBV20-1
CSARSGTNYEQYF
TGCAGTGCTAGATCCGGGACGAACTACGAGCAGTACTTC
>many|-|TRBJ1-5|TRBV28
CASSLAPWGRGIQPQHF
TGTGCCAGCAGTTTGGCACCCTGGGGGAGGGGGATTCAGCCCCAGCATTTT
>-|TRBD1|TRBJ1-2|TRBV7-9
CASSYSGQNYGYTF
TGTGCCAGCAGCTACTCGGGACAGAACTATGGCTACACCTTC
>-|TRBD1|TRBJ1-3|TRBV4-2
CASSQVVGTEGVSGNTIYF
TGTGCCAGCAGCCAAGTTGTCGGGACAGAGGGGGTCTCTGGAAACACCATATATTTT
>once|TRBD1|TRBJ2-3|TRBV7-6
CASSPNPGDRISTDTQYF
TGTGCCAGCAGCCCAAACCCTGGGGACAGAATTAGCACAGATACGCAGTATTTT
>-|TRBD1|TRBJ2-2|TRBV3-1
CASSQLQGTAGELFF
TGTGCCAGCAGCCAACTACAGGGGACGGCCGGGGAGCTGTTTTTT
>many|TRBD2|TRBJ2-7|TRBV7-2
CASSLGTSAYEQYF
TGTGCCAGCAGCTTAGGTACTAGCGCCTACGAGCAGTACTTC
>few|TRBD2|TRBJ2-3|TRBV20-1
CSARDGSGGDTDTQYF
TGCAGTGCTAGAGATGGGAGCGGGGGGGACACAGATACGCAGTATTTT
>few|TRBD1|TRBJ2-4|TRBV7-6
CASSKTGTDIQYF
TGTGCCAGCAGCAAAACCGGGACAGACATTCAGTACTTC
>many|TRBD2|TRBJ2-3|TRBV27
CASAVAGGDTQYF
TGTGCCAGCGCGGTAGCGGGCGGAGATACGCAGTATTTT